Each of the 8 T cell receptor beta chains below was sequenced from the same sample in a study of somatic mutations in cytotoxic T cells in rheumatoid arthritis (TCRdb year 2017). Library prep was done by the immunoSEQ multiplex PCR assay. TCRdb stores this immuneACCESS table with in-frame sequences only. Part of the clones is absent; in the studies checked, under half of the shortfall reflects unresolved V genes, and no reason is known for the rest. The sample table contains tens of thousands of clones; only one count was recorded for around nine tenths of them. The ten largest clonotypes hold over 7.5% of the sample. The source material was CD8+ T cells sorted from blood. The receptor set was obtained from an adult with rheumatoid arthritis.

CDR3 sequence: CASSLRASGGYTDTQYF. As DNA, the CDR3 is TGTGCCAGCAGTTTACGGGCTAGCGGGGGATACACAGATACGCAGTATTTT. This chain uses TRBV28 with TRBJ2-3; 10 bases line up with TRBD2. The CDR3 extends over 17 amino acids. Trimming at V came to 2 bases and at J to 2 bases, leaving 7 bases not matched to a gene. Looked up from germline, CDR1 is MDHEN and CDR2 is SYDVKM.

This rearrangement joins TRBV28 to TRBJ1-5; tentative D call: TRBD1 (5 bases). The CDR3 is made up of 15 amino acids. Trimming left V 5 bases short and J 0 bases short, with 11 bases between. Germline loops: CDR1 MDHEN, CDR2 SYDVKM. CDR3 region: CASSRDGYSNQPQHF. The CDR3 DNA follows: TGTGCCAGCAGTCGGGACGGCTATAGCAATCAGCCCCAGCATTTT.

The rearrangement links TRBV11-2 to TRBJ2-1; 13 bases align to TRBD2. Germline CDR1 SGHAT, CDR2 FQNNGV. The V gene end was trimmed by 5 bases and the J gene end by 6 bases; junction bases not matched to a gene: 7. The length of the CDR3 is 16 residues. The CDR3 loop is CASSLGGLAGFNEQFF. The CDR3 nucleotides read TGTGCCAGCAGCCTTGGGGGACTAGCGGGATTCAATGAGCAGTTCTTC.

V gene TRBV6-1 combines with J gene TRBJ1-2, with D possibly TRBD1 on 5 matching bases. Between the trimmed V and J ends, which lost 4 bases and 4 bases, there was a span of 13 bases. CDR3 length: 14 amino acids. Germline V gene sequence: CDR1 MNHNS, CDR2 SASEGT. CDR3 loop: CASSGGTATYGYTF. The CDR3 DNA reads TGTGCCAGCAGTGGCGGGACGGCTACCTATGGCTACACCTTC.

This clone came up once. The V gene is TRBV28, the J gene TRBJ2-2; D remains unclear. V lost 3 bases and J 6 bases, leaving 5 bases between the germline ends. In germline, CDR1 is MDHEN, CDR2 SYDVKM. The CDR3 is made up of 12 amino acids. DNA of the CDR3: TGTGCCAGCAGTTTCGGACCCGGGGAGCTGTTTTTT. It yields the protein CASSFGPGELFF.

CDR3: CASSSTSGGMYEQYF. The CDR3 DNA reads as TGTGCCAGCAGTTCGACTAGCGGGGGGATGTACGAGCAGTACTTC. The chain carries TRBV2 and TRBJ2-7; the match to TRBD2 covers 13 bases. V was pared by 5 bases and J by 4 bases, with 5 bases of the junction left unmatched. Per germline, CDR1 SNHLY and CDR2 FYNNEI. This CDR3 is 15 amino acids long.

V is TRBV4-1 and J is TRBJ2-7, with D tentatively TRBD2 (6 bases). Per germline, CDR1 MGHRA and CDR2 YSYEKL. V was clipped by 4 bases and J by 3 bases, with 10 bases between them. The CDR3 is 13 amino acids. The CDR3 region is CASSPRGIYEQYF. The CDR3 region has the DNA TGCGCCAGCAGCCCCCGCGGGATCTACGAGCAGTACTTC.

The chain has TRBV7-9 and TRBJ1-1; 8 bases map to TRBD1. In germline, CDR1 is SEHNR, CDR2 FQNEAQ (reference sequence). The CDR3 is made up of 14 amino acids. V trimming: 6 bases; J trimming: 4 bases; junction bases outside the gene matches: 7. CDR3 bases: TGTGCCAGCAGTCCCGGACAGGGAATCACTGAAGCTTTCTTT. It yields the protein CASSPGQGITEAFF.